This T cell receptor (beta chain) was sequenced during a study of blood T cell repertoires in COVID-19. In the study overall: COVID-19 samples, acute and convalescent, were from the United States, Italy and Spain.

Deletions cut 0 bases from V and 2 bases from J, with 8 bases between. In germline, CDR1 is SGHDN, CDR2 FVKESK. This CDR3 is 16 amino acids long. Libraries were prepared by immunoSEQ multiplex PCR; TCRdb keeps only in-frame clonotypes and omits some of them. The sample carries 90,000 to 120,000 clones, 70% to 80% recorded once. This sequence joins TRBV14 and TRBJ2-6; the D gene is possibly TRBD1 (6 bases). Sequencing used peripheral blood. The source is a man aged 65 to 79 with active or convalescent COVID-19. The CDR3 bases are TGTGCCAGCAGCCAAGATTGGACAGCTGGGGCCAACGTCCTGACTTTC. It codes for CASSQDWTAGANVLTF. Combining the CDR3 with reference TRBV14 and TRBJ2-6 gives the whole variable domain EAGVTQFPSHSVIEKGQTVTLRCDPISGHDNLYWYRRVMGKEIKFLLHFVKESKQDESGMPNNRFLAERTGGTYSTLKVQPAELEDSGVYFCASSQDWTAGANVLTFGAGSRLTVL.